This TCR beta chain was retrieved from a study of blood T cell repertoires in COVID-19. Study as a whole: Nucleic acid was either cDNA or gDNA, and it came from T cells, B-cell-depleted T cells, or PBMCs.

The authors' processing: How many nucleated cells were present was estimated from reference gene primer amplification. Method: immunoSEQ multiplex PCR; TCRdb's copy keeps in-frame clones and lacks some. V and J calls and clone size are those listed in that table; D and trimming were worked out from the DNA. The sample holds about 22,000 clones; approximately 83% are singletons and the top ten take about a fifth. The CDR3 extends over 14 amino acids. Trimming left V 6 bases short and J 8 bases short, with 20 bases between. Germline CDR1 and CDR2: MNHNY and SVGAGI (reference sequence). The rearrangement links TRBV6-6 to TRBJ2-7; possible D gene TRBD1, 5 bases. Sequenced sample: peripheral blood. This receptor was obtained from a man older than 75 with active or convalescent COVID-19. CDR3 nucleotides: TGTGCCAGCAGCAGAAGCCTGACAGCCTCACAGCAGTACTTC. This sequence encodes CASSRSLTASQQYF.